A selection of T cell receptor beta chains follows, all from one sample in a study of blood T cell repertoires in COVID-19. Libraries were prepared by immunoSEQ multiplex PCR; TCRdb keeps only in-frame clonotypes and omits some of them. The sample has 80,000 to 100,000 clones, under 85% seen once. Sequencing used peripheral blood. The source is a man in his 70s with acute or convalescent COVID-19. CDR3s include the opening cysteine and the closing phenylalanine or tryptophan. Each record gives: D gene, J gene, V gene, clone size, CDR3 protein, CDR3 DNA. D genes are given only for firm matches. The size of a clone is reported for some rows only, either as once, few or many, or as a class for expanded clones.

d_gene: TRBD1
j_gene: TRBJ1-2
v_gene: TRBV5-1
abundance: .
CDR3aa: CASTSPTAGTAYGYTF
CDR3nt: TGCGCCAGCACCTCTCCGACCGCCGGGACAGCTTATGGCTACACCTTC

d_gene: .
j_gene: TRBJ1-4
v_gene: TRBV7-9
abundance: .
CDR3aa: CASRPRTGHNEKLFF
CDR3nt: TGTGCCAGCAGACCCCGAACAGGCCATAATGAAAAACTGTTTTTT

d_gene: TRBD2
j_gene: TRBJ2-5
v_gene: TRBV27
abundance: .
CDR3aa: CASSSSGSPGWTQYF
CDR3nt: TGTGCCAGCAGTTCTAGCGGGAGCCCCGGATGGACCCAGTACTTC

d_gene: .
j_gene: TRBJ2-4
v_gene: TRBV5-1
abundance: .
CDR3aa: CASSLVPQGSRTSNIQYF
CDR3nt: TGCGCCAGCAGCTTGGTTCCGCAGGGGTCAAGGACATCGAACATTCAGTACTTC

d_gene: TRBD2
j_gene: TRBJ2-1
v_gene: TRBV3-1/TRBV3-2
abundance: .
CDR3aa: CASMPSGSIDNEQFF
CDR3nt: TGTGCCAGCATGCCCAGCGGGAGTATCGACAATGAGCAGTTCTTC

d_gene: TRBD2
j_gene: TRBJ2-3
v_gene: TRBV9
abundance: .
CDR3aa: CASRSGMDTQYF
CDR3nt: TGTGCCAGCAGAAGCGGGATGGATACGCAGTATTTT

d_gene: TRBD1
j_gene: TRBJ1-2
v_gene: TRBV9
abundance: .
CDR3aa: CASSLGPGTGGSGHGYTF
CDR3nt: TGTGCCAGCAGCCTTGGTCCCGGGACAGGGGGCAGCGGCCATGGCTACACCTTC

d_gene: .
j_gene: TRBJ1-6
v_gene: TRBV2
abundance: .
CDR3aa: CASSERRTANSPLHF
CDR3nt: TGTGCCAGCAGTGAGCGGAGGACAGCCAATTCACCCCTCCACTTT

d_gene: .
j_gene: TRBJ1-2
v_gene: TRBV18
abundance: once
CDR3aa: CASSPTVYGYTF
CDR3nt: TGTGCCAGCTCACCGACAGTATATGGCTACACCTTC

d_gene: .
j_gene: TRBJ2-3
v_gene: TRBV27
abundance: .
CDR3aa: CASSLSQTSRTDTQYF
CDR3nt: TGTGCCAGCAGTTTATCCCAAACTAGCCGCACAGATACGCAGTATTTT

d_gene: .
j_gene: TRBJ1-5
v_gene: TRBV30
abundance: .
CDR3aa: CAWGRSSNDQPQHF
CDR3nt: TGTGCCTGGGGCAGGTCGAGTAACGATCAGCCCCAGCATTTT

d_gene: .
j_gene: TRBJ2-3
v_gene: TRBV5-1
abundance: .
CDR3aa: CASSSQVTTTDTQYF
CDR3nt: TGCGCCAGCAGCTCCCAGGTCACCACAACAGATACGCAGTATTTT

d_gene: .
j_gene: TRBJ1-2
v_gene: TRBV5-6
abundance: .
CDR3aa: CASSPTDLESYTF
CDR3nt: TGTGCCAGCAGCCCGACAGATCTAGAGAGCTACACCTTC

d_gene: .
j_gene: TRBJ1-1
v_gene: TRBV18
abundance: .
CDR3aa: CASSSAGIAYTEAFF
CDR3nt: TGTGCCAGCTCATCCGCAGGTATTGCGTACACTGAAGCTTTCTTT

d_gene: .
j_gene: TRBJ1-2
v_gene: TRBV2
abundance: once
CDR3aa: CASSGRNYGYTF
CDR3nt: TGTGCCAGCAGTGGTCGGAACTATGGCTACACCTTC

d_gene: TRBD2
j_gene: TRBJ2-1
v_gene: TRBV4-2
abundance: .
CDR3aa: CASSQGTSGDDEQFF
CDR3nt: TGTGCCAGCAGCCAAGGGACTAGCGGGGATGATGAGCAGTTCTTC

d_gene: TRBD1
j_gene: TRBJ1-2
v_gene: TRBV6-4
abundance: .
CDR3aa: CASSRQGDGYTF
CDR3nt: TGTGCCAGCAGCAGACAGGGGGACGGCTACACCTTC

d_gene: TRBD1
j_gene: TRBJ1-2
v_gene: TRBV28
abundance: .
CDR3aa: CASSLSGTGGSYGYTF
CDR3nt: TGTGCCAGCAGTTTATCAGGGACAGGGGGCAGCTATGGCTACACCTTC

d_gene: TRBD2
j_gene: TRBJ2-3
v_gene: TRBV15
abundance: .
CDR3aa: CATSRDPVGLAGLRTDTQYF
CDR3nt: TGTGCCACCAGCAGAGACCCCGTGGGACTAGCGGGCCTACGCACAGATACGCAGTATTTT

d_gene: .
j_gene: TRBJ2-5
v_gene: TRBV15
abundance: .
CDR3aa: CATSRDPPGARAQYF
CDR3nt: TGTGCCACCAGCAGAGATCCGCCAGGGGCAAGAGCCCAGTACTTC

d_gene: TRBD1
j_gene: TRBJ2-5
v_gene: TRBV6-1
abundance: many
CDR3aa: CASSEVPGQGGETQYF
CDR3nt: TGTGCCAGCAGTGAAGTTCCGGGACAGGGTGGGGAGACCCAGTACTTC

d_gene: TRBD2
j_gene: TRBJ2-1
v_gene: TRBV24-1
abundance: few
CDR3aa: CATSDSSLAGVNNEQFF
CDR3nt: TGTGCCACCAGTGACTCATCACTAGCGGGAGTAAACAATGAGCAGTTCTTC

d_gene: TRBD1
j_gene: TRBJ2-7
v_gene: TRBV6-5
abundance: .
CDR3aa: CASSYSAGQAAYEQYF
CDR3nt: TGTGCCAGCAGTTACTCGGCGGGACAGGCAGCCTACGAGCAGTACTTC

d_gene: .
j_gene: TRBJ1-2
v_gene: TRBV24-1
abundance: .
CDR3aa: CATSDRTGIYGYTF
CDR3nt: TGTGCCACCAGTGACCGAACAGGGATTTATGGCTACACCTTC

d_gene: TRBD1
j_gene: TRBJ2-3
v_gene: TRBV12-3/TRBV12-4
abundance: .
CDR3aa: CASNGQGHTQYF
CDR3nt: TGTGCCAGCAACGGACAGGGCCATACGCAGTATTTT

d_gene: .
j_gene: TRBJ1-2
v_gene: TRBV12-3/TRBV12-4
abundance: few
CDR3aa: CASSLIGNGYTF
CDR3nt: TGTGCCAGCAGCCTGATCGGTAATGGCTACACCTTC

d_gene: .
j_gene: TRBJ2-3
v_gene: TRBV27
abundance: few
CDR3aa: CASSFRAGRSTDTQYF
CDR3nt: TGTGCCAGCAGTTTCCGGGCGGGACGTTCCACAGATACGCAGTATTTT

d_gene: .
j_gene: TRBJ2-3
v_gene: TRBV6-2/TRBV6-3
abundance: .
CDR3aa: CASSYWESTDTQYF
CDR3nt: TGTGCCAGCAGTTACTGGGAGAGCACAGATACGCAGTATTTT

d_gene: .
j_gene: TRBJ2-7
v_gene: TRBV28
abundance: .
CDR3aa: CASSSPGTLEQYF
CDR3nt: TGTGCCAGCAGTTCCCCAGGTACTCTGGAGCAGTACTTC

d_gene: TRBD1
j_gene: TRBJ2-7
v_gene: TRBV28
abundance: .
CDR3aa: CASSSRDRSYEQYF
CDR3nt: TGTGCCAGCAGTTCCCGGGACAGATCCTACGAGCAGTACTTC

d_gene: .
j_gene: TRBJ2-5
v_gene: TRBV5-1
abundance: .
CDR3aa: CASSLDETAWETQYF
CDR3nt: TGCGCCAGCAGCTTGGACGAGACAGCCTGGGAGACCCAGTACTTC

d_gene: .
j_gene: TRBJ1-4
v_gene: TRBV7-2
abundance: few
CDR3aa: CASSLTLTNEKLFF
CDR3nt: TGTGCCAGCAGCTTGACACTAACTAATGAAAAACTGTTTTTT

d_gene: TRBD1
j_gene: TRBJ2-3
v_gene: TRBV28
abundance: many
CDR3aa: CASSYGPPRQGLGDTQYF
CDR3nt: TGTGCCAGCAGCTACGGCCCCCCTAGACAGGGATTAGGGGATACGCAGTATTTT

d_gene: TRBD1
j_gene: TRBJ2-1
v_gene: TRBV11-3
abundance: few
CDR3aa: CASSLTGDEQFF
CDR3nt: TGTGCCAGCAGCCTTACAGGGGATGAGCAGTTCTTC